This T cell receptor (beta chain) appears in the sequencing data of a study of response to subunit inactivated influenza vaccine. General observations from the study: Authors suggested few new T cells are recruited by each seasonal influenza vaccination.

TCRdb processed the RT-PCR reads anew with MiXCR; each CDR3 protein has one entry. The sample lists about 540,000 distinct CDR3 sequences, 20% to 25% occurring once. Comments on this clonotype: Its antigen is unidentified.

The same specimen was also included in a second study, on T cells expressing NK-cell markers. Per that paper: With UMIs, 5'RACE template switching was used to make TCR beta cDNA. Sorted CD3+CD56+NKG2C+, CD3+CD56+NKG2C- and CD3+CD56-NKG2C+ T cells provided the TCR beta repertoires. The sequencing cohort of eight donors included seven HCMV-seropositive individuals and one seronegative individual.

The starting material was CD4+ T cells sorted from PBMCs, obtained 12 days after vaccination. The receptor's source is a man in his fifties or sixties who received an inactivated influenza vaccine.

CDR3 residues: CATSESGQVPELFF. The CDR3 DNA reads as TGTGCCACCAGTGAATCGGGACAAGTACCGGAGCTGTTTTTT. The chain uses TRBV24-1 and TRBJ2-2, with a tentative D call TRBD1 (6 bases). This CDR3 is 14 amino acids long. Per the germline V gene, CDR1 is KGHDR and CDR2 is SFDVKD. The germline V and J ends were trimmed by 4 bases and 10 bases, with 15 bases remaining between them.